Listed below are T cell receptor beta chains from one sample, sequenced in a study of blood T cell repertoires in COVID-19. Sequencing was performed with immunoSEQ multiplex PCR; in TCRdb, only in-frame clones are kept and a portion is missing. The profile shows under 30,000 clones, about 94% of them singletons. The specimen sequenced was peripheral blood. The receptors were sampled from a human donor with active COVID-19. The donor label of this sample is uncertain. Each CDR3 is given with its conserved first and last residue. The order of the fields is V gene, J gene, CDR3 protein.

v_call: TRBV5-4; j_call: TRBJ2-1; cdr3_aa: CASSHDRGVNEQFF
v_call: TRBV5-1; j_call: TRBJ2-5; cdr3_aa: CASSQKRGGVETQYF
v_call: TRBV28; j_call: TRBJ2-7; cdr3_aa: CASAPGEALIYEQYF
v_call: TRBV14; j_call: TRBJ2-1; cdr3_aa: CASSKPGQGDNEQFF
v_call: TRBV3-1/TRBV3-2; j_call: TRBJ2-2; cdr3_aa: CASSQGHNTGELFF
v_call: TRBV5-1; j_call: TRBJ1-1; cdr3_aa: CASSLAGTGALGDTEAFF
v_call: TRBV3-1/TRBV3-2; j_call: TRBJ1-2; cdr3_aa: CASSPGLPAAYGYTF
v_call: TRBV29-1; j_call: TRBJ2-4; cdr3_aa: CSGGRDRKNIQYF
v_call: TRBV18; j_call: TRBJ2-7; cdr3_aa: CASSLHRGYEQYF
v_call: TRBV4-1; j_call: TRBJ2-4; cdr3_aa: CASSQERVQYF
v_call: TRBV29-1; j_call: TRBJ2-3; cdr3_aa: CSVERGSLDTQYF
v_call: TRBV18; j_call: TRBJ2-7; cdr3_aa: CASSPNTGGYEQYF
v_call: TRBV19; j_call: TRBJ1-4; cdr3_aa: CASSPRGQTEKLFF
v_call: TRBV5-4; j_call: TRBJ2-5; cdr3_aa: CASSLATREETQYF
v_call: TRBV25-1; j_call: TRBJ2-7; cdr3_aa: CASSDLGQGLHEQYF
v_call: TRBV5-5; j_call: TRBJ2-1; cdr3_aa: CASNTDFRDEQFF
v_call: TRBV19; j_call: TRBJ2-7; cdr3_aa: CASSRTGDYEQYF
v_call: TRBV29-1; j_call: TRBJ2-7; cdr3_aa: CSAGTSGSYEQYF
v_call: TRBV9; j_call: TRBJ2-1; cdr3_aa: CASSAGTTYNEQFF
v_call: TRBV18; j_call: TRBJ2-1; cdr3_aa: CASSPVLLNNEQFF
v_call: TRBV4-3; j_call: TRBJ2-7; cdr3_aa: CASSQQPGQGKEEQYF
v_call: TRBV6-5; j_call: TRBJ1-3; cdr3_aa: CASSLGRSGNTIYF
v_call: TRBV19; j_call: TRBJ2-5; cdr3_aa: CASSMEQGARKTQYF
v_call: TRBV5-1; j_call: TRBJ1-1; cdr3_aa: CASSRDRIVDTEAFF